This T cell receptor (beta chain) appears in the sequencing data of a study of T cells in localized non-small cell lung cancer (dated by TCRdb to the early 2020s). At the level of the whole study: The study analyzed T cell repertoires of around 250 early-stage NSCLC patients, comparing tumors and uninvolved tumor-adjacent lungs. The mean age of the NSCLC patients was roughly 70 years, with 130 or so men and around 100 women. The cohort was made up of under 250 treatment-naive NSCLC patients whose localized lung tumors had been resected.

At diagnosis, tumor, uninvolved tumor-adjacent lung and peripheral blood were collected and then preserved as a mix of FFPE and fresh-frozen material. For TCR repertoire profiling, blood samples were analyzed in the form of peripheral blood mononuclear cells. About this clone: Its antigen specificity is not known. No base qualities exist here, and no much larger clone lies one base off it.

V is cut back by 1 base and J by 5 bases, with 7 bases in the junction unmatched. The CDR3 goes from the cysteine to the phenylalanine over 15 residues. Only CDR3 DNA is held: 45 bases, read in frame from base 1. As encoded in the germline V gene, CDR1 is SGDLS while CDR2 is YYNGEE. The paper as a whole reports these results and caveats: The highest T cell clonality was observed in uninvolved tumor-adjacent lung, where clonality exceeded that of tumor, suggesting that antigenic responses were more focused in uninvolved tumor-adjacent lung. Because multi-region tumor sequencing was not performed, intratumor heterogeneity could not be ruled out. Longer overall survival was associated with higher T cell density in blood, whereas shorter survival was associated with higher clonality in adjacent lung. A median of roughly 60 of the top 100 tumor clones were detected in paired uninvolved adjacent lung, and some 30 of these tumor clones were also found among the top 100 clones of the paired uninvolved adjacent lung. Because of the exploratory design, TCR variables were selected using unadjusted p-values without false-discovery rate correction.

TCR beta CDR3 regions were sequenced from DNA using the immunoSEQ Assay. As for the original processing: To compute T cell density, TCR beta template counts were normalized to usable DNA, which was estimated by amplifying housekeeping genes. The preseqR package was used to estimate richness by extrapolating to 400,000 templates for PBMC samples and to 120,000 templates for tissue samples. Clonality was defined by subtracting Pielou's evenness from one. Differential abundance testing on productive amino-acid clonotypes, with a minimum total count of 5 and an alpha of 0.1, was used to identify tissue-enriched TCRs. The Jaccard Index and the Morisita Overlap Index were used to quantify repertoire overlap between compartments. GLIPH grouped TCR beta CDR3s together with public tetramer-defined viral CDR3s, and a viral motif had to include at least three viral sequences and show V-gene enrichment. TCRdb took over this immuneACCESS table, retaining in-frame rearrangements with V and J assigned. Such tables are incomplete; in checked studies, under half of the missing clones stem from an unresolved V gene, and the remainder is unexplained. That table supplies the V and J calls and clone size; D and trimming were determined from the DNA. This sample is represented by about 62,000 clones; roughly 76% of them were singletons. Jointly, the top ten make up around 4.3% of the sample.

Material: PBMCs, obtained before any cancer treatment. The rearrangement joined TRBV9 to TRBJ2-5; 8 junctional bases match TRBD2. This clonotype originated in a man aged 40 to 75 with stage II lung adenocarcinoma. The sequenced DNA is TGTGCCAGCAGCGTACCGGGAGGGCCTGGGGAGACCCAGTACTTC. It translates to CASSVPGGPGETQYF.